Below are 20 T cell receptor beta chains sequenced from a single sample in a study of human T cells and chemical hapten exposure. TCRdb itself ran the RACE reads through MiXCR, one entry per CDR3 protein. The data contain about 380,000 distinct CDR3 sequences, around 6% of them singletons. Time point defined: patch test 2, 6 weeks after DPC sensitization. Treatment meaning: therapeutic diphenylcyclopropenone sensitization with weekly scalp DPC. The input for sequencing was whole blood, taken in connection with sensitization to the hapten diphenylcyclopropenone (DPC). The receptor source for this set is a young woman with alopecia areata. Some clones in this sample may be carry-over from other donors' samples.

The chain couples TRBV7-2 to TRBJ2-4; 8 bases align to TRBD1. CDR3 length: 11 residues. The V gene's germline CDR1 is SGHTA and CDR2 FQGNSA. The DNA of the CDR3 is TGTGCGACAGGGGCATTCAACATTCAGTACTTC. It encodes CATGAFNIQYF. The entire variable domain, with the rest obtained from reference TRBV7-2 and TRBJ2-4, is as follows: GAGVSQSPSNKVTEKGKDVELRCDPISGHTALYWYRQSLGQGLEFLIYFQGNSAPDKSGLPSDRFSAERTGGSVSTLTIQRTQQEDSAVYLCATGAFNIQYFGAGTRLSVL.

This clonotype was recorded only once. The V call is TRBV5-1, the J call TRBJ2-7, with no clear D. Germline values: CDR1 SGHRS, CDR2 YFSETQ. V lost 4 bases to trimming and J lost 6 bases, with 14 bases between them. The CDR3 sequence is 13 residues long. The CDR3 loop is CASSRYSTGEQYF. DNA for the CDR3: TGCGCCAGCAGCAGGTACAGTACTGGCGAGCAGTACTTC.

In this sample, this clonotype turned up many times. This chain links TRBV4-2 with TRBJ2-3, with no clear D. CDR3 length: 17 residues. V dropped 0 bases and J dropped 6 bases, with 19 bases sitting between them. The V gene's germline CDR1 is LGHNA and CDR2 YNFKEQ. In DNA, the CDR3 is TGTGCCAGCAGCCAAGATAGTAATATCCTACTACGTGATACGCAGTATTTT. This codes for CASSQDSNILLRDTQYF.

This clonotype was detected many times. The V gene is TRBV11-2, the J gene TRBJ2-3; no reliable D call. The CDR3 runs 11 residues. Looked up from germline, CDR1 is SGHAT and CDR2 is FQNNGV. V was clipped by 6 bases and J by 6 bases, with 7 bases between them. The CDR3 protein is CASSTSDTQYF. The CDR3 DNA sequence: TGTGCCAGCAGTACCTCGGATACGCAGTATTTT.

This clonotype appeared many times. The rearrangement links TRBV5-1 to TRBJ2-1; TRBD2 might be the D (8 bases). Looked up from germline, CDR1 is SGHRS and CDR2 is YFSETQ. V was pared by 3 bases and J by 3 bases, with 13 bases between. This CDR3 has 15 residues. CDR3 region: CASSSGGGFYNEQFF. The CDR3 DNA follows: TGCGCCAGCAGCTCGGGAGGGGGCTTCTACAATGAGCAGTTCTTC.

This clonotype occurred many times. This chain uses TRBV6-2 or TRBV6-3 with TRBJ1-5; 7 bases agree with TRBD1. CDR1 and CDR2 (germline): MNHEY, SVGEGT. There are 13 residues in the CDR3. V gave up 5 bases and J gave up 7 bases; unmatched junction bases: 5. This CDR3 is CASSRTGQQPQHF. CDR3 coding DNA: TGTGCCAGCAGTCGGACAGGCCAACAGCCCCAGCATTTT.

This clonotype was detected only a few times. The chain is built from TRBV12-3 or TRBV12-4 and TRBJ2-5, with D perhaps TRBD2 (6 bases). The CDR3 runs to 14 residues. Trimming pared 2 bases from V and 2 bases from J, leaving 9 bases between. The CDR3 sequence is CASSLTGTQETQYF. As DNA, the CDR3 is TGTGCCAGCAGTTTAACCGGGACTCAAGAGACCCAGTACTTC.

This clonotype was counted at least ten times. This sequence joins TRBV4-3 and TRBJ1-4, with 7 positions matching TRBD1. V lost 5 bases and J lost 1; bases outside the gene matches: 4. Germline V CDR1 and CDR2: LGHNA, YSLEER. The CDR3 has 15 amino acids. CDR3 sequence reads: CASSVQGLTNEKLFF. CDR3 bases: TGCGCCAGCAGCGTACAGGGGTTAACTAATGAAAAACTGTTTTTT.

The sample holds a few counts of this clonotype. V usage is TRBV20-1 and J usage is TRBJ2-7; 14 bases fit TRBD2. V lost 0 bases to trimming and J lost 7 bases; unmatched junction nucleotides: 11. Germline CDR1 and CDR2: DFQATT and SNEGSKA (reference sequence). This CDR3 spans 17 amino acids. CDR3 bases: TGCAGTGCTAGAGATCGGGGACTAGCGGGGGTCGGAGGGGAGCAGTACTTC. It encodes CSARDRGLAGVGGEQYF.

The sample holds many counts of this clonotype. CDR3 region: CASSPARSTEAFF. CDR3 sequence (DNA): TGTGCCAGCAGCCCCGCCCGGTCCACTGAAGCTTTCTTT. The J gene is TRBJ1-1, the V gene TRBV13; no firm D call. The ends were cut back, 5 bases at V and 4 bases at J, with 11 bases in the middle. This CDR3 is 13 amino acids long. The germline V gene encodes CDR1 PRHDT and CDR2 FYEKMQ (reference sequence).

The chain links TRBV4-2 to TRBJ1-1; 7 nucleotides line up with TRBD1. Germline CDR1 reads LGHNA; CDR2 reads YNFKEQ. Trimming took 1 base from V and 12 from J; bases not matched to a gene: 20. The CDR3 consists of 17 residues. The CDR3 spells CASSQGVAGGYTGVTFF. CDR3 nucleotide sequence: TGTGCCAGCAGCCAAGGAGTCGCCGGGGGGTATACAGGGGTAACTTTCTTT.

This clonotype was seen more than once but under ten times. The rearrangement joins TRBV4-2 to TRBJ2-7; D tentatively reads TRBD1 or TRBD2 (6 bases each). This CDR3 spans 18 amino acids. Germline V gene sequence: CDR1 LGHNA, CDR2 YNFKEQ. V was cut by 0 bases and J by 1 base, with 19 bases left in between. In DNA form, the CDR3 reads TGTGCCAGCAGCCAAGAAAGGGGGGCGGTTCTCATTTCCTACGAGCAGTACTTC. Translated, it gives CASSQERGAVLISYEQYF.

This clonotype has a handful of counts. The J gene is TRBJ2-3, the V gene TRBV6-1, with 9 bases fitting TRBD1. The CDR3 is made up of 14 amino acids. Trimming took 6 bases from V and 3 from J; bases not matched to a gene: 4. Germline CDR1 and CDR2: MNHNS and SASEGT. The CDR3 nucleotides are TGTGCCAGCAGGGGGGACAGGGATACAGATACGCAGTATTTT. Amino acids: CASRGDRDTDTQYF.

This clonotype has more than one count but fewer than ten. As DNA, the CDR3 is TGTGCCAGCAGCTCCGGACAGGGGTACACAGATACGCAGTATTTT. It specifies CASSSGQGYTDTQYF. The V gene is TRBV7-2, the J gene TRBJ2-3, with 9 nucleotides matching TRBD1. The CDR3 is made up of 15 amino acids. Looked up from germline, CDR1 is SGHTA and CDR2 is FQGNSA. V trimming: 4 bases; J trimming: 2 bases; junction bases outside the gene matches: 4.

V usage is TRBV7-2 and J usage is TRBJ1-6; D gene ambiguous. Trimming left V 0 bases short and J 11 bases short, with 17 bases between. The CDR3 consists of 16 residues. Germline CDR1 SGHTA, CDR2 FQGNSA. The CDR3 loop is CASSLAVGQVGPPLHF. The CDR3, as DNA: TGTGCCAGCAGCTTAGCGGTTGGGCAAGTAGGGCCACCCCTCCACTTT.

This clonotype was recorded a few times. It is unclear where the CDR3 begins or ends on the DNA, so no DNA is shown, and the CDR3 is as TCRdb lists it. The rearrangement uses TRBV9 and TRBJ2-2; the table's D call, TRBD1, has no DNA check behind it. The CDR3 is 14 amino acids in total, end residues counted. The germline V gene has CDR1 SGDLS and CDR2 YYNGEE. The chain's CDR3 is CASSATGTPGSCFF.

The genes are TRBV5-1 and TRBJ2-5; no clear D gene. Germline values: CDR1 SGHRS, CDR2 YFSETQ. Trimming left V 7 bases short and J 0 bases short, with 16 bases between. The CDR3 extends over 15 amino acids. The CDR3 spells CASGPWRLDQETQYF. CDR3 DNA sequence: TGCGCCAGCGGACCCTGGCGCCTCGACCAAGAGACCCAGTACTTC.

As to this clonotype: This may come from a read error, since a much larger clone is one base off. The chain has TRBV12-3 or TRBV12-4 and TRBJ1-5; 9 bases match TRBD1. Trimming removed 6 bases from V and 7 bases from J; junction bases left unmatched: 7. This CDR3 is 14 amino acids long. Here the CDR3 DNA reads TGTGCCAGCAGAAAGACAGGGGGTCAACAGCCCCAGCATTTT. It specifies CASRKTGGQQPQHF.

This clonotype was observed at least ten times. The rearrangement joins TRBV10-3 to TRBJ2-3; D gene uncertain. The V gene lost 4 bases and the J gene lost 3 bases, with 5 bases spanning the gap. This CDR3 is built from 12 residues. Germline CDR1 and CDR2: ENHRY and SYGVKD. CDR3 nucleotide sequence: TGTGCCATCAGTGTCGATACAGATACGCAGTATTTT. This codes for CAISVDTDTQYF.

The chain links TRBV7-9 to TRBJ2-7; D possibly corresponds to TRBD2 (5 bases). The length of the CDR3 is 16 residues. Looked up from germline, CDR1 is SEHNR and CDR2 is FQNEAQ (reference sequence). With 0 bases removed from V and 2 bases from J, the gap between germline ends came to 14 bases. The CDR3: CASSLARALAPYEQYF. The DNA for the CDR3 is TGTGCCAGCAGCTTAGCGCGGGCTCTGGCCCCCTACGAGCAGTACTTC.